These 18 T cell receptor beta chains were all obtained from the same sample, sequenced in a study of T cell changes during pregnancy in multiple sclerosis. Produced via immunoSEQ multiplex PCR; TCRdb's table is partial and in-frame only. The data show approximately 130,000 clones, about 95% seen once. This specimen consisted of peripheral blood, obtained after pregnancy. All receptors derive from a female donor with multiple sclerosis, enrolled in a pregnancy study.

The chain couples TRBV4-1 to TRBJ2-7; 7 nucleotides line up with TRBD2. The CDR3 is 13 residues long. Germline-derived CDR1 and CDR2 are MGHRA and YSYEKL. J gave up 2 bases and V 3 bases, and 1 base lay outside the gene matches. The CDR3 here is CASSQGGPYEQYF. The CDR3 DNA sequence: TGCGCCAGCAGCCAGGGAGGGCCCTACGAGCAGTACTTC.

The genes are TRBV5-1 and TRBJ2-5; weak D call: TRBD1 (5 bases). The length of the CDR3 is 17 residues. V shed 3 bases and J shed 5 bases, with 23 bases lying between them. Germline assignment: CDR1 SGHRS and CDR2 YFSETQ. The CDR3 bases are TGCGCCAGCAGCTCACGGTCACATATAAGCCCAGGGGAGACCCAGTACTTC. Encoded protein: CASSSRSHISPGETQYF.

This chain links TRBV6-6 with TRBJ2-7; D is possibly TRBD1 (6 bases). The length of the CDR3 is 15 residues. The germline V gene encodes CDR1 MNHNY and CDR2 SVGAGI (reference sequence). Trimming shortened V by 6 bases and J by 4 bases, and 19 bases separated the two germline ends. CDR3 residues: CASRGRQVGRYEQYF. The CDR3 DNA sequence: TGTGCCAGCAGGGGTCGACAGGTGGGACGGTACGAGCAGTACTTC.

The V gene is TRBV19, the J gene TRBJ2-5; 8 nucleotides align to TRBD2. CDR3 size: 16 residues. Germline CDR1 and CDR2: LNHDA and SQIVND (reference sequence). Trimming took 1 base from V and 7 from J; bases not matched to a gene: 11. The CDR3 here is CASSIAAGVLYGTQYF. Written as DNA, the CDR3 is TGTGCCAGTAGTATAGCAGCGGGAGTATTATATGGGACCCAGTACTTC.

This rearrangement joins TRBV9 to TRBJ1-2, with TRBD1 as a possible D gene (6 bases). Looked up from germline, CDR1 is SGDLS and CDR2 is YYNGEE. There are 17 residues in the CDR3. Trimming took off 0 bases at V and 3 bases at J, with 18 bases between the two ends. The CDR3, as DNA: TGTGCCAGCAGCGTAGTTACAGGGACGGTGGGAGACTATGGCTACACCTTC. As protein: CASSVVTGTVGDYGYTF.

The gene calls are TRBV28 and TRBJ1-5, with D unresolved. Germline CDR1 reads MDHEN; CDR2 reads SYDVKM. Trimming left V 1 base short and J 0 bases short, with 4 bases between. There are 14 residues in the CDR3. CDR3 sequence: CASSLSISNQPQHF. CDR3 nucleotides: TGTGCCAGCAGTTTATCTATTAGCAATCAGCCCCAGCATTTT.

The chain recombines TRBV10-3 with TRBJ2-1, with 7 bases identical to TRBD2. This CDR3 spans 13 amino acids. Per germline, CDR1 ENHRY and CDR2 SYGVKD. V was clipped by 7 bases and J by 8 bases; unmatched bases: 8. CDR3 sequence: CAITPAGVDEQFF. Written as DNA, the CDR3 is TGTGCCATCACCCCCGCGGGGGTGGATGAGCAGTTCTTC.

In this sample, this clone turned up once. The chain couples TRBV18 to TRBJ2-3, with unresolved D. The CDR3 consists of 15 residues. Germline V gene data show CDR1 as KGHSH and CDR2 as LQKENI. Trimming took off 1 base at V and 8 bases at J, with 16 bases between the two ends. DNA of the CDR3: TGTGCCAGCTCACCACTTAGCAGCGAGGTCGTTACGCAGTATTTT. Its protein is CASSPLSSEVVTQYF.

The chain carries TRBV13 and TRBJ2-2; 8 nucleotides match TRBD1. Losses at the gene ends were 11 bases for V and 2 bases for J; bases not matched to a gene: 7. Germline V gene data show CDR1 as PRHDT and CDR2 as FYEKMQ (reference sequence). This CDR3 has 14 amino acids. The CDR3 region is CAGTTGVNTGELFF. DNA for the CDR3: TGTGCCGGTACGACAGGGGTCAACACCGGGGAGCTGTTTTTT.

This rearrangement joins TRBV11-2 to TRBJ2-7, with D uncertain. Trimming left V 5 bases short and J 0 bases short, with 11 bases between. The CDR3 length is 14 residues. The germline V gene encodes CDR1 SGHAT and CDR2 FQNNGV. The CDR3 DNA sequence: TGTGCCAGCAGCCCACATGAGGACTCCTACGAGCAGTACTTC. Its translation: CASSPHEDSYEQYF.

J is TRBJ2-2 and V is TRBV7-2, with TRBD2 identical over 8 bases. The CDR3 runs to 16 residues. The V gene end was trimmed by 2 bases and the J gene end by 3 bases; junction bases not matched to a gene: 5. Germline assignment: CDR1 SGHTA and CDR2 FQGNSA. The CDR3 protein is CASSLTGTRDTGELFF. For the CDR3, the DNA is TGTGCCAGCAGCTTAACCGGGACTAGAGACACCGGGGAGCTGTTTTTT.

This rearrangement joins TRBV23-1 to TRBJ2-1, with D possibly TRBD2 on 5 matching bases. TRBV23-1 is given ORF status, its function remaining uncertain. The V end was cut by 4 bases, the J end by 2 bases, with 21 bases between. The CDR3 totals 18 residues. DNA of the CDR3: TGCGCCAGCAGTCTATTTGTATTTGGGAGATGGCCCTACAATGAGCAGTTCTTC. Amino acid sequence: CASSLFVFGRWPYNEQFF.

CDR3 protein: CASSFGIQGTGELFF. CDR3 bases: TGTGCCAGCAGCTTTGGTATTCAGGGCACCGGGGAGCTGTTTTTT. The rearrangement joins TRBV5-6 to TRBJ2-2, with D perhaps matching TRBD1 (5 bases). V gave up 2 bases and J gave up 4 bases, with 12 bases separating them. In germline, CDR1 is SGHDT, CDR2 YYEEEE. The CDR3 covers 15 residues.

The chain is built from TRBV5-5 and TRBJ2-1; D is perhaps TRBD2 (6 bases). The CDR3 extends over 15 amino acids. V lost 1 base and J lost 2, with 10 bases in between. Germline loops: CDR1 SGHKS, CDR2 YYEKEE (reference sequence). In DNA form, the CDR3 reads TGTGCCAGCAGCTTGTTGGCGGGACCCTACAATGAGCAGTTCTTC. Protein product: CASSLLAGPYNEQFF.

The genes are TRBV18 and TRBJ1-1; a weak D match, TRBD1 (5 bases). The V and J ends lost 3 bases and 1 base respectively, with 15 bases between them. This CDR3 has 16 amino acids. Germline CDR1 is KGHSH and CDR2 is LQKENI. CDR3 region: CASSPLGSQGNTEAFF. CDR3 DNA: TGTGCCAGCTCACCCCTCGGCAGCCAGGGGAACACTGAAGCTTTCTTT.

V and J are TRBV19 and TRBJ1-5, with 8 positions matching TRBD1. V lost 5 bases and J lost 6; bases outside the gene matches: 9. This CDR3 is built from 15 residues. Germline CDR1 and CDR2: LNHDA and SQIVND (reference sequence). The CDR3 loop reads CASSLRAGGLQPQHF. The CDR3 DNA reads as TGTGCCAGTAGTCTCAGGGCAGGGGGCCTTCAGCCCCAGCATTTT.

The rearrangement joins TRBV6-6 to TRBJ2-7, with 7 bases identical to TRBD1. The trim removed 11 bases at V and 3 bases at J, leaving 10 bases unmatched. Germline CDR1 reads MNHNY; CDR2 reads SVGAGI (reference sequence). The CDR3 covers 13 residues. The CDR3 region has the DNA TGTGCCGCGACCGGGACAGACCTCTACGAGCAGTACTTC. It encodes CAATGTDLYEQYF.

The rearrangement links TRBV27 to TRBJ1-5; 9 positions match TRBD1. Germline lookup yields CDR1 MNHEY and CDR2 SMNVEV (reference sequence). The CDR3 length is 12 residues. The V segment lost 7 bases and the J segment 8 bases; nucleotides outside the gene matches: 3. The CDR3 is CASKTGGKPQHF. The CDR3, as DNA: TGTGCCAGCAAGACAGGGGGTAAGCCCCAGCATTTT.